The 9 T cell receptor beta chains below come from one sample, sequenced in a study of identical twins. MiXCR, applied by TCRdb to the 5' RACE reads, yields one record per CDR3 protein. Of around 220,000 distinct CDR3 sequences in the sample, about 10% were seen once. The sequenced material came from memory T cells sorted from blood. Receptors were obtained from a man aged 50-59 years in good health.

J is TRBJ2-6 and V is TRBV6-1, with 7 bases fitting TRBD1. Germline V gene sequence: CDR1 MNHNS, CDR2 SASEGT. V trimming: 5 bases; J trimming: 0 bases; junction bases outside the gene matches: 7. This CDR3 region has 17 residues. The CDR3 sequence is CASSPPTGSSGANVLTF. CDR3 sequence (DNA): TGTGCCAGCAGTCCTCCGACAGGGAGCTCTGGGGCCAACGTCCTGACTTTC.

At least ten counts were recorded for this clonotype. The rearrangement uses TRBV5-6 and TRBJ2-5; 8 nucleotides align to TRBD1. V lost 3 bases and J lost 10; bases outside the gene matches: 8. CDR1 and CDR2 (germline): SGHDT, YYEEEE. The CDR3 has 13 amino acids. The CDR3 region has the DNA TGTGCCAGCAGCTCGTTACAGGGGGGCGACCAGTACTTC. It codes for CASSSLQGGDQYF.

In its sample, this clonotype was seen many times. The chain joins TRBV4-3 to TRBJ2-1; D ambiguous. The CDR3 extends over 15 amino acids. Between the trimmed V and J ends, which lost 0 bases and 2 bases, there was a span of 8 bases. Germline V gene sequence: CDR1 LGHNA, CDR2 YSLEER. The CDR3 DNA follows: TGCGCCAGCAGCCAAGATCGGGCTCCCTACAATGAGCAGTTCTTC. The encoded protein is CASSQDRAPYNEQFF.

The chain links TRBV3-1 to TRBJ1-2; weak D call: TRBD1 (6 bases). CDR3 length: 14 residues. Germline V gene data show CDR1 as LGHDT and CDR2 as YNNKEL (reference sequence). The germline V and J ends were trimmed by 5 bases and 8 bases, with 18 bases remaining between them. The CDR3 loop is CASSYPRGGGGYTF. In nucleotides, the CDR3 is TGTGCCAGCAGCTACCCTCGAGGGGGAGGCGGCTACACCTTC.

The chain has TRBV18 and TRBJ2-5, with D perhaps matching TRBD2 (5 bases). The germline V and J ends were trimmed by 3 bases and 3 bases, with 8 bases remaining between them. The germline V gene encodes CDR1 KGHSH and CDR2 LQKENI. This CDR3 spans 13 amino acids. CDR3 loop: CASSPRGKETQYF. CDR3 in DNA: TGTGCCAGCTCACCCCGGGGAAAAGAGACCCAGTACTTC.

This clonotype was counted between two and nine times. The V gene is TRBV15, the J gene TRBJ2-7; 7 bases line up with TRBD1. The V segment lost 4 bases and the J segment 1 base; nucleotides outside the gene matches: 4. This CDR3 has 14 residues. Germline V gene lookup returns CDR1 LNHNV and CDR2 YYDKDF (reference sequence). DNA of the CDR3: TGTGCCACCAGCAAAACAGGGGAGTCCTACGAGCAGTACTTC. Its translation: CATSKTGESYEQYF.

The rearrangement joins TRBV7-8 to TRBJ1-5, with D tentatively TRBD1 (5 bases). The CDR3 sequence is 14 residues long. Germline CDR1 reads SGHVS; CDR2 reads FQNEAQ. The V end lost 1 base, the J end lost 5 bases, and 9 bases lay between the germline ends. CDR3 protein: CASSLGGSYQPQHF. The CDR3 DNA sequence: TGTGCCAGCAGCTTAGGGGGGTCGTATCAGCCCCAGCATTTT.

This clonotype was observed many times. The CDR3 sequence is CASSLLRPTPDTQYF. The CDR3 DNA follows: TGCGCCAGCAGCTTGCTTCGTCCGACCCCGGATACGCAGTATTTT. V and J are TRBV5-1 and TRBJ2-3; D ambiguous. The V and J ends lost 1 base and 6 bases respectively, with 15 bases between them. The CDR3 loop spans 15 amino acids. Germline CDR1 reads SGHRS; CDR2 reads YFSETQ.

Regarding this clonotype: Germline and junction disagree at one end, which may indicate a read error. V and J are TRBV5-6 and TRBJ2-3, with TRBD2 identical over 9 bases. The CDR3 covers 17 residues. From germline, CDR1 is SGHDT and CDR2 YYEEEE. The CDR3 DNA reads as TGTGCCAGCAGCGTTGGGGCTAGCGGGGACTACACAGGTACGCAGTATTTT. This gives the protein CASSVGASGDYTGTQYF.